Listed here are 32 T cell receptor beta chains from one sample, sequenced in a study of blood T cell repertoires in COVID-19. Some clones are missing from TCRdb's copy, which holds only in-frame ones; the method was immunoSEQ multiplex PCR. Among 150,000 to 180,000 clones listed, around 83% were seen once. The sequencing input was peripheral blood. The receptor set was obtained from a woman in her sixties or seventies with COVID-19, enrolled during active disease.

To note about this clone: Being one base from a much bigger clone, this may be a read error. This sequence joins TRBV11-3 and TRBJ2-2; D remains unclear. CDR1 is SGHNT, CDR2 YENEEA, per germline. The V end was cut by 3 bases, the J end by 2 bases, with 4 bases between. The CDR3 covers 13 residues. This CDR3 reads CASSLLNTGELFF. CDR3 nucleotides: TGTGCCAGCAGCTTGTTAAACACCGGGGAGCTGTTTTTT.

This chain uses TRBV6-5 with TRBJ2-7; 9 nucleotides agree with TRBD1. Trimming at V came to 4 bases and at J to 4 bases, leaving 2 bases not matched to a gene. Germline lookup yields CDR1 MNHEY and CDR2 SVGAGI. The CDR3 covers 13 residues. The CDR3 coding sequence is TGTGCCAGCAGTTGGGACAGGGATTACGAGCAGTACTTC. Amino acids: CASSWDRDYEQYF.

The chain joins TRBV4-2 to TRBJ1-1, with 11 positions matching TRBD1. CDR3 length: 14 amino acids. Germline lookup yields CDR1 LGHNA and CDR2 YNFKEQ. V was clipped by 4 bases and J by 10 bases; unmatched bases: 8. The CDR3 is CASSLPGQGDLAFF. CDR3 sequence (DNA): TGTGCCAGCAGCCTTCCGGGACAGGGGGATTTAGCTTTCTTT.

The chain couples TRBV6-6 to TRBJ1-4; 7 bases are a match to TRBD1. There are 16 residues in the CDR3. The trim removed 2 bases at V and 2 bases at J, leaving 5 bases unmatched. CDR1 and CDR2 (germline): MNHNY, SVGAGI (reference sequence). The CDR3 DNA reads TGTGCCAGCAGTTACGGCCCGGGACAGACTAATGAAAAACTGTTTTTT. This encodes CASSYGPGQTNEKLFF.

This chain uses TRBV15 with TRBJ2-4, with 14 nucleotides matching TRBD2. Trimming cost V 0 bases and J 6 bases; bases outside gene matches: 4. Germline assignment: CDR1 LNHNV and CDR2 YYDKDF (reference sequence). The length of the CDR3 is 17 residues. The CDR3 loop is CATSRDVGTSGGNIQYF. The CDR3 nucleotides read TGTGCCACCAGCAGAGATGTGGGGACTAGCGGGGGAAACATTCAGTACTTC.

The chain joins TRBV6-1 to TRBJ1-2, with 7 bases aligning to TRBD1. J lost 4 bases, V lost 2 bases, and 7 bases had no gene match. The CDR3 runs to 15 residues. Germline V gene sequence: CDR1 MNHNS, CDR2 SASEGT. The CDR3 DNA reads as TGTGCCAGCAGTGAATATGGACAGGTTGGCTATGGCTACACCTTC. It codes for CASSEYGQVGYGYTF.

J is TRBJ2-3 and V is TRBV4-1, with a weak D call TRBD1 (6 bases). CDR3 length: 14 residues. The V and J ends lost 5 bases and 2 bases respectively, with 11 bases between them. Germline CDR1 and CDR2: MGHRA and YSYEKL. This CDR3 is CASSTRTATDTQYF. The CDR3 nucleotides read TGCGCCAGCAGCACCCGGACAGCCACAGATACGCAGTATTTT.

The table lists this clone with a few counts. The chain carries TRBV11-2 and TRBJ1-6; D is ambiguous. Per germline, CDR1 SGHAT and CDR2 FQNNGV. The CDR3 extends over 14 amino acids. V shed 0 bases and J shed 10 bases, with 10 bases lying between them. The chain's CDR3 is CASSLERSASPLHF. In DNA form, the CDR3 reads TGTGCCAGCAGCTTAGAACGGAGTGCGTCACCCCTCCACTTT.

The V gene is TRBV15, the J gene TRBJ1-2, with D possibly TRBD1 on 5 matching bases. This CDR3 has 14 residues. CDR1 is LNHNV, CDR2 YYDKDF, per germline (reference sequence). V lost 0 bases and J lost 6, with 11 bases in between. The CDR3 bases are TGTGCCACCAGCAGAGATCAGGGTTGGGATGGCTACACCTTC. Translation gives CATSRDQGWDGYTF.

This clone was picked up a small number of times. The chain recombines TRBV5-1 with TRBJ2-3; D not certain. V was shortened by 3 bases and J by 3 bases, with 14 bases between the two germline ends. The CDR3 extends over 15 amino acids. Germline values: CDR1 SGHRS, CDR2 YFSETQ. DNA for the CDR3: TGCGCCAGCAGCTCGATACGGTCCGGTACAGATACGCAGTATTTT. Translation gives CASSSIRSGTDTQYF.

The rearrangement links TRBV4-2 to TRBJ2-7; 7 bases fit TRBD2. The V gene's germline CDR1 is LGHNA and CDR2 YNFKEQ. There are 14 residues in the CDR3. V dropped 4 bases and J dropped 2; count of bases not matched to a gene: 5. The CDR3 region is CASSRVAGPYEQYF. CDR3 coding DNA: TGTGCCAGCAGCCGAGTAGCGGGCCCCTACGAGCAGTACTTC.

The table lists this clone with a few counts. This chain uses TRBV14 with TRBJ1-1; D not certain. V lost 7 bases, J lost 4 bases, and 16 bases lay in between. Germline CDR1 is SGHDN and CDR2 is FVKESK. This CDR3 has 14 amino acids. In nucleotides, the CDR3 is TGTGCCAGCAAAGGAACACAGACCTCCACTGAAGCTTTCTTT. Its protein is CASKGTQTSTEAFF. Filled out from reference TRBV14 and TRBJ1-1, the complete variable domain reads EAGVTQFPSHSVIEKGQTVTLRCDPISGHDNLYWYRRVMGKEIKFLLHFVKESKQDESGMPNNRFLAERTGGTYSTLKVQPAELEDSGVYFCASKGTQTSTEAFFGQGTRLTVV.

The chain is built from TRBV19 and TRBJ1-1; TRBD1 matches at 8 bases. Germline CDR1 is LNHDA and CDR2 is SQIVND (reference sequence). V shed 3 bases, J shed 2 bases, and the junction held 2 bases outside the gene matches. The CDR3 loop spans 14 amino acids. The CDR3 spells CASSIDRGNTEAFF. Here the CDR3 DNA reads TGTGCCAGTAGTATTGACAGGGGCAACACTGAAGCTTTCTTT.

The chain is built from TRBV27 and TRBJ1-5, with D unclear. The germline V gene has CDR1 MNHEY and CDR2 SMNVEV (reference sequence). V gave up 3 bases and J gave up 3 bases, with 3 bases separating them. CDR3 length: 12 residues. CDR3 protein: CASSLANQPQHF. The CDR3 DNA sequence: TGTGCCAGCAGTTTGGCCAATCAGCCCCAGCATTTT.

This clone has at least ten counts. V gene TRBV11-2 combines with J gene TRBJ2-2; D gene unclear. Germline lookup yields CDR1 SGHAT and CDR2 FQNNGV. The V end was cut by 4 bases, the J end by 8 bases, with 17 bases between. The CDR3 totals 15 residues. CDR3 nucleotide sequence: TGTGCCAGCAGCTCCCTAAATTTAGCCCGAGGGGAGCTGTTTTTT. Translated, it gives CASSSLNLARGELFF.

The gene calls are TRBV5-1 and TRBJ2-7; D is possibly TRBD1 (5 bases). Per the germline V gene, CDR1 is SGHRS and CDR2 is YFSETQ. With 7 bases removed from V and 6 bases from J, the gap between germline ends came to 20 bases. CDR3 size: 14 residues. The CDR3 nucleotides read TGCGCCAGCTCCCTCGTACAGGCACCCTCCGAGCAGTACTTC. Translated, it gives CASSLVQAPSEQYF. Supplemented by reference TRBV5-1 and TRBJ2-7, the full variable domain reads KAGVTQTPRYLIKTRGQQVTLSCSPISGHRSVSWYQQTPGQGLQFLFEYFSETQRNKGNFPGRFSGRQFSNSRSEMNVSTLELGDSALYLCASSLVQAPSEQYFGPGTRLTVT.

The rearrangement links TRBV18 to TRBJ2-3, with D perhaps TRBD1 (5 bases). The V gene's germline CDR1 is KGHSH and CDR2 LQKENI. The CDR3 totals 15 residues. Trimming removed 6 bases from V and 7 bases from J, with 20 bases in between. CDR3 coding DNA: TGTGCCAGCTCGTCGATGGTTTGGGGCTCGAATACGCAGTATTTT. This gives the protein CASSSMVWGSNTQYF.

The chain recombines TRBV11-2 with TRBJ2-3; D is unresolved. The germline CDR1 and CDR2 sequences are SGHAT and FQNNGV. The CDR3 extends over 15 amino acids. V was cut by 7 bases and J by 4 bases, with 18 bases left in between. The CDR3 DNA follows: TGTGCCAGCACCTCCCGGCGGAAATTCTCAGATACGCAGTATTTT. Protein: CASTSRRKFSDTQYF. The full variable domain, its missing parts supplied by reference TRBV11-2 and TRBJ2-3, is EAGVAQSPRYKIIEKRQSVAFWCNPISGHATLYWYQQILGQGPKLLIQFQNNGVVDDSQLPKDRFSAERLKGVDSTLKIQPAKLEDSAVYLCASTSRRKFSDTQYFGPGTRLTVL.

Worth noting for this clone: Different DNA sequences within this sample yield the same CDR3. The chain recombines TRBV7-9 with TRBJ1-2, with 9 nucleotides matching TRBD1. Losses at the gene ends were 4 bases for V and 4 bases for J; bases not matched to a gene: 1. Germline V lookup: CDR1 SEHNR, CDR2 FQNEAQ (reference sequence). This CDR3 is 13 amino acids long. CDR3 DNA: TGTGCCAGCAGCTCGGACAGGGGCTATGGCTACACCTTC. This sequence encodes CASSSDRGYGYTF.

This clone was seen only once. This chain links TRBV25-1 with TRBJ1-2, with D possibly being TRBD1 (5 bases). The CDR3 consists of 13 residues. V lost 4 bases, J lost 4 bases, and 10 bases lay in between. Germline loops: CDR1 MGHDK, CDR2 SYGVNS. CDR3 loop: CASSGMTAYGYTF. The CDR3 DNA reads TGTGCCAGCAGTGGGATGACAGCCTATGGCTACACCTTC.

The V gene is TRBV19, the J gene TRBJ1-2, with D unresolved. This CDR3 comprises 18 residues. Per the germline V gene, CDR1 is LNHDA and CDR2 is SQIVND (reference sequence). Trimming took off 3 bases at V and 3 bases at J, with 23 bases between the two ends. CDR3 sequence reads: CASSIGEDGALVDYGYTF. CDR3 coding DNA: TGTGCCAGTAGTATCGGGGAGGACGGAGCCCTGGTTGACTATGGCTACACCTTC.

The V call is TRBV12-3 or TRBV12-4, the J call TRBJ2-7, with TRBD1 as a possible D gene (5 bases). The CDR3 length is 13 residues. V was trimmed by 5 bases and J by 7 bases, leaving 15 bases between them. The CDR3 bases are TGTGCCAGCAGTCTTAAGGGGTCTGGTGAGCAGTACGTC. This encodes CASSLKGSGEQYV.

The genes are TRBV5-1 and TRBJ2-2; TRBD1 matches at 7 bases. Germline V lookup: CDR1 SGHRS, CDR2 YFSETQ. This CDR3 spans 15 amino acids. With 5 bases clipped from V and 1 base from J, the junction kept 5 bases outside the gene matches. CDR3 in DNA: TGCGCCAGCAGTCCCGGGACAGTGAACACCGGGGAGCTGTTTTTT. Translating gives CASSPGTVNTGELFF.

V and J are TRBV2 and TRBJ2-5, with D perhaps matching TRBD1 (5 bases). V gave up 0 bases and J gave up 5 bases, with 16 bases separating them. The CDR3 consists of 16 residues. Looked up from germline, CDR1 is SNHLY and CDR2 is FYNNEI. The CDR3 spells CASSEAIRVVRETQYF. Here the CDR3 DNA reads TGTGCCAGCAGTGAAGCGATCAGGGTTGTGAGGGAGACCCAGTACTTC.

This clone was detected only a few times. This CDR3 is CASSELGGYLGYTF. As DNA, the CDR3 is TGTGCCAGCAGTGAATTAGGGGGCTATCTCGGCTACACCTTC. This chain uses TRBV2 with TRBJ1-2; 7 bases align to TRBD1. The CDR3 totals 14 residues. The germline CDR1 and CDR2 sequences are SNHLY and FYNNEI. V lost 2 bases to trimming and J lost 8 bases; unmatched junction nucleotides: 8.

The V gene is TRBV6-1, the J gene TRBJ2-1, with 10 bases that match TRBD2. This CDR3 region has 17 residues. Germline values: CDR1 MNHNS, CDR2 SASEGT. V dropped 0 bases and J dropped 7; count of bases not matched to a gene: 9. CDR3 DNA sequence: TGTGCCAGCAGTGAAGCTCTCCTAGCGGGAGCTGGGAATGAGCAGTTCTTC. Translated, it gives CASSEALLAGAGNEQFF.

V is TRBV6-5 and J is TRBJ1-1; D is possibly TRBD1 (5 bases). V was cut by 11 bases and J by 3 bases, with 19 bases left in between. Germline V gene data show CDR1 as MNHEY and CDR2 as SVGAGI. This CDR3 comprises 14 residues. This chain's CDR3 is CAELPLGGDTEAFF. CDR3 DNA: TGTGCCGAACTCCCACTCGGGGGGGACACTGAAGCTTTCTTT.

The genes are TRBV5-8 and TRBJ2-2; 7 bases match TRBD2. Germline CDR1 reads SGHTS; CDR2 reads YDEGEE. The CDR3 runs to 15 residues. With V trimmed by 5 bases and J by 6 bases, 10 bases remained unmatched. In nucleotides, the CDR3 is TGTGCCAGCAGTTCAGATCGGGGGGAACCCGGGGAGCTGTTTTTT. It yields the protein CASSSDRGEPGELFF.

The chain combines TRBV9 with TRBJ1-4, with D possibly being TRBD1 (5 bases). Germline lookup yields CDR1 SGDLS and CDR2 YYNGEE. Trimming stripped 4 bases from V and 7 bases from J, with 14 bases between. The CDR3 covers 14 residues. The CDR3 protein is CASSLRVSGEKLFF. CDR3 nucleotides: TGTGCCAGCAGCCTCAGGGTTAGCGGTGAAAAACTGTTTTTT.

The V gene is TRBV9, the J gene TRBJ2-7; 7 positions match TRBD2. This CDR3 spans 11 amino acids. J was trimmed by 11 bases and V by 0 bases; bases with no gene match: 2. Germline values: CDR1 SGDLS, CDR2 YYNGEE. CDR3 region: CASSVEREEYF. For the CDR3, the DNA is TGTGCCAGCAGCGTAGAACGGGAGGAGTACTTC.

The CDR3 sequence: CATSDKSDRGLINEQFF. The CDR3 coding sequence is TGTGCCACCAGTGATAAGTCTGACAGGGGGTTGATCAATGAGCAGTTCTTC. The genes are TRBV24-1 and TRBJ2-1; 9 positions agree with TRBD1. J gave up 6 bases and V 3 bases, and 11 bases lay outside the gene matches. The CDR3 contains 17 residues. Germline V gives CDR1 KGHDR, CDR2 SFDVKD.

This clone showed up just once. The chain carries TRBV11-2 and TRBJ1-3, with D unclear. Between the trimmed V and J ends, which lost 2 bases and 0 bases, there was a span of 14 bases. Germline V CDR1 and CDR2: SGHAT, FQNNGV. The length of the CDR3 is 17 residues. In nucleotides, the CDR3 is TGTGCCAGCAGCTTATTGAGCCCAAGAAACTCTGGAAACACCATATATTTT. This codes for CASSLLSPRNSGNTIYF.